The next 26 T cell receptor beta chains were all read from a single sample in a study of T-cell memory formation after mild COVID-19. From the 5' RACE reads, TCRdb called clonotypes with MiXCR, one entry per CDR3 protein. The sample records 250,000 to 300,000 distinct CDR3 sequences, roughly 15% being singletons. Sequences were obtained from PBMCs or a T cell subset sorted from them (not recorded which). The receptor set was obtained from a man between 18 and 29 years old who had mild COVID-19 (a few samples of this study predate the infection). Cell type and time point are not known.

This clonotype was seen repeatedly, ten times or more. The chain's CDR3 is CASSLDGATQYF. The CDR3 DNA follows: TGTGCCAGCAGCTTAGATGGGGCCACACAGTACTTC. The chain links TRBV7-9 to TRBJ2-7; perhaps TRBD1 as D (5 bases). Trimming removed 1 base from V and 10 bases from J, with 11 bases in between. There are 12 residues in the CDR3. Germline V gives CDR1 SEHNR, CDR2 FQNEAQ (reference sequence). Complete variable domain (other parts from reference TRBV7-9 and TRBJ2-7): DTGVSQNPRHKITKRGQNVTFRCDPISEHNRLYWYRQTLGQGPEFLTYFQNEAQLEKSRLLSDRFSAERPKGSFSTLEIQRTEQGDSAMYLCASSLDGATQYFGPGTRLTVT.

A few counts support this clonotype. The chain is built from TRBV29-1 and TRBJ1-1; D not certain. CDR1 and CDR2 (germline): SQVTM, ANQGSEA. CDR3 length: 12 amino acids. Trimming removed 2 bases at V and 2 bases at J, with 6 bases between. The CDR3 reads CSVENTNTEAFF. The CDR3 coding sequence is TGCAGCGTTGAAAACACCAACACTGAAGCTTTCTTT.

The chain carries TRBV6-2 or TRBV6-3 and TRBJ1-1, with D possibly being TRBD1 (5 bases). This CDR3 has 14 residues. Trimming removed 2 bases from V and 5 bases from J, with 12 bases in between. Per germline, CDR1 MNHEY and CDR2 SVGEGT. The CDR3 region has the DNA TGTGCCAGCAGTTACGCAGGGAAAGGGACTGAAGCTTTCTTT. It specifies CASSYAGKGTEAFF.

The chain uses TRBV27 and TRBJ2-7; D not resolved. Germline values: CDR1 MNHEY, CDR2 SMNVEV (reference sequence). CDR3 length equals 16 residues. Between the trimmed V and J ends, which lost 3 bases and 2 bases, there was a span of 17 bases. The CDR3 protein is CASSFLGLTSPYEQYF. The CDR3 bases are TGTGCCAGCAGTTTCCTGGGTCTAACCAGCCCCTACGAGCAGTACTTC.

The rearrangement joins TRBV5-1 to TRBJ1-1; 8 nucleotides align to TRBD1. The CDR3 loop spans 14 amino acids. The ends lost 4 bases at V and 7 bases at J; junction bases unmatched: 9. The germline V gene encodes CDR1 SGHRS and CDR2 YFSETQ. For the CDR3, the DNA is TGCGCCAGCAGCGTGGCTCGACAGGGGAGTGAAGCTTTCTTT. Its protein is CASSVARQGSEAFF.

The rearrangement joins TRBV19 to TRBJ2-2, with D possibly being TRBD1 (6 bases). The CDR3 is 13 residues long. With 7 bases removed from V and 7 bases from J, the gap between germline ends came to 13 bases. Germline V CDR1 and CDR2: LNHDA, SQIVND (reference sequence). CDR3 nucleotides: TGTGCCAGTATCAATCAGGGGCGCGGGGAGCTGTTTTTT. It translates to CASINQGRGELFF.

This clonotype was observed a few times. V and J are TRBV3-1 and TRBJ2-5; possible D gene TRBD1, 6 bases. Germline-derived CDR1 and CDR2 are LGHDT and YNNKEL (reference sequence). The ends were cut back, 5 bases at V and 5 bases at J, with 12 bases in the middle. The CDR3 extends over 13 amino acids. CDR3 DNA: TGTGCCAGCAGCGCCGCAGGGGCCGAGACCCAGTACTTC. This encodes CASSAAGAETQYF.

This clonotype was observed at least ten times. The chain joins TRBV5-1 to TRBJ2-1, with TRBD2 identical over 10 bases. Per the germline V gene, CDR1 is SGHRS and CDR2 is YFSETQ. This CDR3 region has 14 residues. V was clipped by 4 bases and J by 7 bases; unmatched bases: 5. The CDR3 DNA is TGCGCCAGCAGCCGAGCGGGGGGGCCGAATGAGCAGTTCTTC. This translates into CASSRAGGPNEQFF. The full variable domain, its missing parts supplied by reference TRBV5-1 and TRBJ2-1, is KAGVTQTPRYLIKTRGQQVTLSCSPISGHRSVSWYQQTPGQGLQFLFEYFSETQRNKGNFPGRFSGRQFSNSRSEMNVSTLELGDSALYLCASSRAGGPNEQFFGPGTRLTVL.

This clonotype appeared many times. The J gene is TRBJ1-2, the V gene TRBV7-2; a possible D gene is TRBD1 (5 bases). Trimming removed 5 bases at V and 8 bases at J, with 15 bases between. Looked up from germline, CDR1 is SGHTA and CDR2 is FQGNSA. The CDR3 has 13 amino acids. The CDR3 DNA sequence: TGTGCCAGCAGCGGGACTGGGCAAAGAGGCTACACCTTC. As protein: CASSGTGQRGYTF.

This clonotype was detected only a few times. The chain combines TRBV5-1 with TRBJ2-5; 11 nucleotides match TRBD2. The J segment lost 7 bases and the V segment lost 3 bases, leaving 8 bases of the junction unmatched. Germline V CDR1 and CDR2: SGHRS, YFSETQ. CDR3 length: 15 residues. CDR3 sequence (DNA): TGCGCCAGCAGCTCTAGCGGGGGGCCTGGGCGGACCCAGTACTTC. Encoded protein: CASSSSGGPGRTQYF.

The rearrangement links TRBV28 to TRBJ2-3; TRBD2 matches 7 bases. The CDR3 extends over 17 amino acids. In germline, CDR1 is MDHEN, CDR2 SYDVKM. V lost 4 bases, J lost 0 bases, and 10 bases stayed unmatched. The CDR3 loop reads CASSSPLGRGSTDTQYF. CDR3 coding DNA: TGTGCCAGCAGTTCGCCTCTCGGGCGGGGGAGCACAGATACGCAGTATTTT. The variable domain in full, completed from reference TRBV28 and TRBJ2-3, reads DVKVTQSSRYLVKRTGEKVFLECVQDMDHENMFWYRQDPGLGLRLIYFSYDVKMKEKGDIPEGYSVSREKKERFSLILESASTNQTSMYLCASSSPLGRGSTDTQYFGPGTRLTVL.

V and J are TRBV7-9 and TRBJ2-3, with D unresolved. The CDR3 contains 14 residues. Per germline, CDR1 SEHNR and CDR2 FQNEAQ (reference sequence). V was shortened by 8 bases and J by 1 base, with 13 bases between the two germline ends. CDR3 DNA: TGTGCCAGCGGGCCCAGGTATCGCACAGATACGCAGTATTTT. Amino acids: CASGPRYRTDTQYF.

This clonotype came up a few times. The chain employs TRBV7-9 and TRBJ1-1; the match to TRBD1 covers 7 bases. From germline, CDR1 is SEHNR and CDR2 FQNEAQ (reference sequence). The V gene end was trimmed by 4 bases and the J gene end by 4 bases; junction bases not matched to a gene: 12. The CDR3 spans 16 residues. The CDR3 loop reads CASSSKRTGASTEAFF. As DNA, the CDR3 is TGTGCCAGCAGCTCCAAACGAACAGGGGCAAGCACTGAAGCTTTCTTT.

This clonotype was seen a handful of times. The V gene is TRBV7-9, the J gene TRBJ2-1; TRBD2 is a possible D gene (6 bases). The length of the CDR3 is 13 residues. Germline loops: CDR1 SEHNR, CDR2 FQNEAQ (reference sequence). The germline V and J ends were trimmed by 8 bases and 7 bases, with 15 bases remaining between them. CDR3 protein: CASGFGGDNEQFF. CDR3 sequence (DNA): TGTGCCAGCGGGTTCGGGGGAGATAATGAGCAGTTCTTC.

This clonotype occurred many times. The V gene is TRBV2, the J gene TRBJ1-2, with unresolved D. Germline assignment: CDR1 SNHLY and CDR2 FYNNEI. The CDR3 covers 12 residues. The ends were cut back, 7 bases at V and 1 base at J, with 7 bases in the middle. In DNA form, the CDR3 reads TGTGCCAGCACCGCGAGTAACTATGGCTACACCTTC. Its translation: CASTASNYGYTF.

A few counts support this clonotype. J is TRBJ2-7 and V is TRBV5-1; TRBD1 might be the D (6 bases). This CDR3 contains 14 residues. Germline-derived CDR1 and CDR2 are SGHRS and YFSETQ. Trimming pared 3 bases from V and 7 bases from J, leaving 17 bases between. The CDR3 protein is CASSSTGLSGEQYV. In nucleotides, the CDR3 is TGCGCCAGCAGCTCTACAGGGCTTTCGGGGGAGCAGTACGTC.

This chain links TRBV28 with TRBJ1-1, with TRBD1 matching 9 bases. This CDR3 is built from 15 residues. Germline assignment: CDR1 MDHEN and CDR2 SYDVKM. Trimming cost V 10 bases and J 5 bases; bases outside gene matches: 14. The CDR3, as DNA: TGTGCCACCTCCCACCCGGACAGGGGATGGACTGAAGCTTTCTTT. It yields the protein CATSHPDRGWTEAFF. Variable domain in full (rest from reference TRBV28 and TRBJ1-1): DVKVTQSSRYLVKRTGEKVFLECVQDMDHENMFWYRQDPGLGLRLIYFSYDVKMKEKGDIPEGYSVSREKKERFSLILESASTNQTSMYLCATSHPDRGWTEAFFGQGTRLTVV.

In this sample, this clonotype turned up a few times. V and J are TRBV6-5 and TRBJ2-5, with a weak D call TRBD2 (6 bases). CDR3 length equals 15 residues. Trimming removed 5 bases from V and 5 bases from J, with 18 bases in between. Germline V gives CDR1 MNHEY, CDR2 SVGAGI. This CDR3 reads CASSRPTSLGETQYF. The CDR3 DNA sequence: TGTGCCAGCAGTCGCCCGACTAGTTTGGGGGAGACCCAGTACTTC.

This clonotype was found many times. The chain combines TRBV6-6 with TRBJ1-1; tentatively, D is TRBD1 (6 bases). The V end lost 7 bases, the J end lost 5 bases, and 20 bases lay between the germline ends. CDR3 length equals 15 residues. Germline values: CDR1 MNHNY, CDR2 SVGAGI (reference sequence). The CDR3 loop reads CASTSYQGIRTEAFF. In nucleotides, the CDR3 is TGTGCCAGCACCTCCTATCAGGGGATTCGGACTGAAGCTTTCTTT.

V usage is TRBV5-4 and J usage is TRBJ1-5, with 9 bases lining up with TRBD1. The CDR3 spans 16 residues. V gave up 3 bases and J gave up 13 bases; unmatched junction bases: 17. The germline V gene has CDR1 SGHNT and CDR2 YYREEE (reference sequence). This chain's CDR3 is CASSYVPGQGFPQQHF. The CDR3 DNA reads as TGTGCCAGCAGCTACGTACCGGGACAGGGATTCCCCCAGCAGCATTTT.

The chain uses TRBV12-3 or TRBV12-4 and TRBJ2-7; 7 nucleotides agree with TRBD1. V dropped 6 bases and J dropped 5; count of bases not matched to a gene: 10. The CDR3 extends over 14 amino acids. The CDR3 DNA sequence: TGTGCCAGCAGCTCTCCGACAGGGCCCCACGAGCAGTACTTC. It yields the protein CASSSPTGPHEQYF.

This clonotype has only a few counts. The rearrangement uses TRBV12-3 or TRBV12-4 and TRBJ1-5, with D possibly matching TRBD1 (5 bases). The V gene lost 3 bases and the J gene lost 5 bases, with 11 bases spanning the gap. The CDR3 is 14 residues long. The CDR3 sequence is CASSLGTLDQPQHF. In nucleotides, the CDR3 is TGTGCCAGCAGTTTGGGGACCCTCGATCAGCCCCAGCATTTT.

This clonotype was observed many times. The chain uses TRBV29-1 and TRBJ1-4, with D maybe TRBD1 (5 bases). Germline loops: CDR1 SQVTM, CDR2 ANQGSEA. CDR3 length: 15 amino acids. V was pared by 1 base and J by 4 bases, with 13 bases between. The DNA of the CDR3 is TGCAGCGTTGAAGGTTCGACAGAGAATAATGAAAAACTGTTTTTT. Amino acid sequence: CSVEGSTENNEKLFF.

CDR3 protein: CASSLVLVGTEAFF. DNA of the CDR3: TGTGCCAGCAGTTTGGTTTTGGTCGGGACTGAAGCTTTCTTT. The chain has TRBV12-3 or TRBV12-4 and TRBJ1-1; no reliable D call. The CDR3 length is 14 residues. Trimming took 3 bases from V and 5 from J, leaving 13 bases between them.

This clonotype was counted between two and nine times. The V call is TRBV19, the J call TRBJ1-5, with 8 nucleotides matching TRBD1. The V gene end was trimmed by 5 bases and the J gene end by 1 base; junction bases not matched to a gene: 10. The CDR3 is 17 residues long. Germline values: CDR1 LNHDA, CDR2 SQIVND (reference sequence). For the CDR3, the DNA is TGTGCCAGTAGTGCCGGACAGGGAGGATGGAGCAATCAGCCCCAGCATTTT. As protein: CASSAGQGGWSNQPQHF.

Only a few counts were recorded for this clonotype. The rearrangement joins TRBV7-3 to TRBJ1-2; 9 positions match TRBD1. Trimming removed 4 bases from V and 5 bases from J; junction bases left unmatched: 5. CDR3 size: 14 residues. CDR1 and CDR2 from the germline V gene are SGHTA and FQGTGA. The CDR3 nucleotides read TGTGCCAGCAGCTCACCGGGACAGGGTTATGGCTACACCTTC. Translating it yields CASSSPGQGYGYTF.